This is a list of T cell receptor beta chains from one sample in a study of blood T cell repertoires in COVID-19. Measured with immunoSEQ multiplex PCR; TCRdb has only the in-frame clones, and not every one. Found here are 140,000 to 150,000 clones, under 90% of them singletons; the top ten hold around 40%. What was sequenced was peripheral blood. The receptors here all came from a human donor in a cohort sampled during active COVID-19. Both conserved end residues are part of each CDR3. Each record gives: CDR3 protein, CDR3 DNA, J gene, V gene, clone size, D gene. The D gene is left open where the match is weak. For some rows the clone size is stated as once, few or many, or as a class when expanded; others skip it.

CAWGPRGGETQYF TGTGCCTGGGGCCCCCGTGGGGGCGAGACCCAGTACTTC TRBJ2-5 TRBV30 NA NA
CASSFGRIYGYTF TGTGCCAGCAGTTTTGGGCGAATCTATGGCTACACCTTC TRBJ1-2 TRBV12-3/TRBV12-4 NA NA
CAWAPAAVGEQYF TGTGCCTGGGCCCCCGCGGCAGTGGGTGAGCAGTACTTC TRBJ2-7 TRBV30 NA NA
CASSYSDRINYGYTF TGTGCCAGCAGTTACTCGGACAGAATAAACTATGGCTACACCTTC TRBJ1-2 TRBV6-5 once NA
CASSSQQGEAQYF TGTGCCAGCAGCTCCCAGCAGGGGGAGGCCCAGTACTTC TRBJ2-5 TRBV7-9 NA NA
CASSWGTSGDTQYF TGTGCCAGCAGCTGGGGGACTAGCGGGGATACGCAGTATTTT TRBJ2-3 TRBV5-4 NA TRBD2
CASSHSHINSPLHF TGTGCCAGCAGCCACAGTCACATTAATTCACCCCTCCACTTT TRBJ1-6 TRBV3-1/TRBV3-2 NA NA
CASAPASFRGQYF TGCGCCAGCGCCCCCGCGTCCTTTCGAGGGCAGTACTTC TRBJ2-7 TRBV5-1 NA NA
CSVGQGAQETQYF TGCAGCGTGGGACAGGGGGCTCAAGAGACCCAGTACTTC TRBJ2-5 TRBV29-1 once TRBD1
CASSIPGQGGHGYTF TGTGCCAGTAGTATCCCGGGACAGGGGGGCCATGGCTACACCTTC TRBJ1-2 TRBV19 NA TRBD1
CASSPRTGGTEAFF TGTGCCAGTAGTCCCAGGACAGGGGGGACTGAAGCTTTCTTT TRBJ1-1 TRBV19 once TRBD1
CASSHRGWVPEAFF TGTGCCAGCAGCCACAGGGGCTGGGTCCCTGAAGCTTTCTTT TRBJ1-1 TRBV14 NA NA
CASSPTDSGYGYTF TGTGCCAGCTCACCCACGGACAGCGGATATGGCTACACCTTC TRBJ1-2 TRBV18 NA NA
CAWRGERAGPSDTQYF TGTGCCTGGAGGGGGGAGCGGGCGGGGCCCAGCGATACGCAGTATTTT TRBJ2-3 TRBV30 once NA
CASSKDRGATGELFF TGCGCCAGCAGCAAGGACAGGGGGGCCACCGGGGAGCTGTTTTTT TRBJ2-2 TRBV5-1 NA TRBD1
CASSLNAGGAGANVLTF TGTGCCAGCAGCTTAAACGCAGGGGGCGCTGGGGCCAACGTCCTGACTTTC TRBJ2-6 TRBV7-3 NA TRBD1
CASSATSGTHNEQFF TGTGCCAGCAGCGCGACTAGCGGGACCCACAATGAGCAGTTCTTC TRBJ2-1 TRBV7-2 NA TRBD2
CASSPSTGIETQYF TGCGCCAGCAGCCCCTCGACAGGAATAGAGACCCAGTACTTC TRBJ2-5 TRBV5-1 NA NA
CASSPGQGATSNYGYTF TGTGCCAGCAGCCCCGGACAGGGGGCGACCTCTAACTATGGCTACACCTTC TRBJ1-2 TRBV5-4 NA TRBD1
CASTLGGDQPQHF TGTGCCAGCACTTTGGGAGGGGACCAGCCCCAGCATTTT TRBJ1-5 TRBV7-8 NA NA
CASSPDSWTGELFF TGTGCCAGCAGCCCGGACAGTTGGACCGGGGAGCTGTTTTTT TRBJ2-2 TRBV6-5 NA NA
CASSLRDRETNEKLFF TGTGCCAGCAGCTTGCGGGACAGGGAAACTAATGAAAAACTGTTTTTT TRBJ1-4 TRBV5-5 NA TRBD1